Listed here is a single TCR beta chain. Assay used: immunoSEQ multiplex PCR; TCRdb lists only in-frame clones, some missing. This sample has about 26,000 clones, with 82% found just once. Germline CDR1 MNHEY, CDR2 SVGEGT. This CDR3 comprises 15 residues. V shed 6 bases and J 2 bases; nucleotides not matched to a gene: 7. These data originate in a study of blood T cell repertoires in COVID-19. The overall study: In each case, the material was cDNA or gDNA derived from T cells, B-cell-depleted T cells, or PBMCs.

Sequencing was performed on peripheral blood. This TCR came from a human donor in a cohort sampled during active COVID-19. The rearrangement joins TRBV6-2 or TRBV6-3 to TRBJ1-5, with TRBD1 matching 7 bases. Here the CDR3 DNA reads TGTGCCAGCAGCTCCGGACAGGCGGGCAATCAGCCCCAGCATTTT. It codes for CASSSGQAGNQPQHF.